This record looks at one TCR beta chain sequence and its context. This CDR3 is built from 13 residues. V gave up 3 bases and J gave up 0 bases, with 6 bases separating them. The germline V gene has CDR1 MGHDK and CDR2 SYGVNS. This record comes from a study of control samples from healthy donors and cancer patients. Produced via immunoSEQ multiplex PCR; TCRdb's table is partial and in-frame only. The sample contains 90,000 or so clones, around four fifths of which appear only once. V gene TRBV25-1 combines with J gene TRBJ2-7; D call uncertain. The sample consisted of blood. This receptor was obtained from a man younger than 45 in good health. In nucleotides, the CDR3 is TGTGCCAGCAGTGACGGGTTCTCCTACGAGCAGTACTTC. Protein product: CASSDGFSYEQYF.